The next 20 T cell receptor beta chains were all read from a single sample in a study of T cell responses to AZD1222 COVID-19 vaccine (dated by TCRdb to about 2021). Receptor amplification or capture employed the immunoSEQ multiplex PCR assay. Imported from immuneACCESS, the table was reduced by TCRdb to in-frame sequences with V and J called. These copies leave out some clones; in studies compared against another copy, an unresolved V gene accounts for under half, and the cause of the remainder is not known. This sample comprises roughly 110,000 clones, 90% of them detected only once. The top ten hold approximately 5% of the sample. According to the study, the label for this sample's time point signals: baseline before first vaccination. The sequencing used peripheral blood, collected on day 0 of AZD1222 vaccination. These receptors were taken from an adult in good health.

The chain has TRBV24-1 and TRBJ1-2, with D possibly matching TRBD1 (5 bases). CDR1 KGHDR and CDR2 SFDVKD come from the germline V gene. Trimming pared 4 bases from V and 8 bases from J, leaving 13 bases between. This CDR3 region has 13 residues. DNA of the CDR3: TGTGCCACCAGTGAACCTACTAGGGGAGGCTACACCTTC. It specifies CATSEPTRGGYTF.

The V gene is TRBV7-9, the J gene TRBJ2-7; 10 bases line up with TRBD2. Germline V gene sequence: CDR1 SEHNR, CDR2 FQNEAQ (reference sequence). V lost 5 bases to trimming and J lost 4 bases; unmatched junction nucleotides: 14. This CDR3 is 17 amino acids long. In DNA form, the CDR3 reads TGTGCCAGCAGCGACTATAGCGGGAGGCCCCCCTCGTACGAGCAGTACTTC. This sequence encodes CASSDYSGRPPSYEQYF.

This clone was found once. The rearrangement uses TRBV6-5 and TRBJ1-2; 7 bases fit TRBD1. Germline lookup yields CDR1 MNHEY and CDR2 SVGAGI. This CDR3 has 14 amino acids. V shed 6 bases and J 7 bases; nucleotides not matched to a gene: 11. For the CDR3, the DNA is TGTGCCAGCAGATTAAGACAGGGAATTTTTGGCTACACCTTC. Residues: CASRLRQGIFGYTF.

In regard to this clone: Other DNA sequences within the sample encode an identical CDR3. V usage is TRBV10-2 and J usage is TRBJ2-3, with unresolved D. CDR1 and CDR2 from the germline V gene are WSHSY and SAAADI. V shed 6 bases and J shed 1 base, with 5 bases lying between them. The CDR3 runs 12 residues. For the CDR3, the DNA is TGCGCCAGCAGGGCGGGCACAGATACGCAGTATTTT. Translated, it gives CASRAGTDTQYF.

This clone was detected only once. This chain uses TRBV9 with TRBJ2-5; D might be TRBD1 (6 bases). The V and J ends lost 0 bases and 2 bases respectively, with 11 bases between them. The CDR3 totals 15 residues. CDR1 and CDR2 from the germline V gene are SGDLS and YYNGEE. CDR3 in amino acids: CASSVDPGQQETQYF. The CDR3 DNA is TGTGCCAGCAGCGTAGACCCGGGACAACAAGAGACCCAGTACTTC.

V is TRBV5-6 and J is TRBJ1-2, with 10 bases matching TRBD1. Germline V gives CDR1 SGHDT, CDR2 YYEEEE. The trim removed 8 bases at V and 6 bases at J, leaving 7 bases unmatched. The CDR3 is 13 amino acids. The CDR3 loop is CASITGTGDGYTF. CDR3 coding DNA: TGTGCCAGTATAACCGGGACAGGGGATGGCTACACCTTC. Looking up the rest from reference TRBV5-6 and TRBJ1-2 gives the full variable domain: DAGVTQSPTHLIKTRGQQVTLRCSPKSGHDTVSWYQQALGQGPQFIFQYYEEEERQRGNFPDRFSGHQFPNYSSELNVNALLLGDSALYLCASITGTGDGYTFGSGTRLTVV.

This rearrangement joins TRBV28 to TRBJ2-7; 8 nucleotides agree with TRBD2. Germline V lookup: CDR1 MDHEN, CDR2 SYDVKM. The CDR3 has 16 residues. V lost 5 bases and J lost 1; bases outside the gene matches: 10. CDR3 bases: TGTGCCAGCAGTCCCTCTGACAGCGGGAGTTCCTACGAGCAGTACTTC. It specifies CASSPSDSGSSYEQYF. Complete variable domain (other parts from reference TRBV28 and TRBJ2-7): DVKVTQSSRYLVKRTGEKVFLECVQDMDHENMFWYRQDPGLGLRLIYFSYDVKMKEKGDIPEGYSVSREKKERFSLILESASTNQTSMYLCASSPSDSGSSYEQYFGPGTRLTVT.

This clone was counted a single time. CDR3 DNA: TGTGCCAGCTCACGAGAAGGGGTCCGGGAGCTGTTTTTT. Its translation is CASSREGVRELFF. The chain uses TRBV25-1 and TRBJ2-2, with D possibly matching TRBD1 (5 bases). Looked up from germline, CDR1 is MGHDK and CDR2 is SYGVNS. CDR3 size: 13 residues. The V end was cut by 8 bases, the J end by 9 bases, with 16 bases between.

The chain couples TRBV6-5 to TRBJ2-1, with a weak D call TRBD2 (5 bases). The CDR3 is made up of 13 amino acids. The germline V gene encodes CDR1 MNHEY and CDR2 SVGAGI. V was cut by 2 bases and J by 3 bases, with 5 bases left in between. CDR3 nucleotides: TGTGCCAGCAGTTACCGGGACTACAATGAGCAGTTCTTC. It codes for CASSYRDYNEQFF.

The genes are TRBV5-4 and TRBJ2-4; 8 bases align to TRBD2. The junction had 6 bases not matched to a gene; V was cut back by 3 bases and J by 7 bases. The CDR3 loop spans 14 amino acids. CDR1 and CDR2 from the germline V gene are SGHNT and YYREEE (reference sequence). Here the CDR3 DNA reads TGTGCCAGCAGCTCAAGCGGGAGTTGGAACATTCAGTACTTC. Its protein is CASSSSGSWNIQYF.

This clone was found once. The chain carries TRBV21-1 and TRBJ1-3. TRBV21-1 has pseudogene status. This CDR3 region has 17 residues. CDR3 sequence reads: CASSPNTRRRPGNTIYF. The CDR3 DNA is TGTGCCAGCAGCCCAAACACTCGCCGACGGCCTGGAAACACCATATATTTT.

This chain uses TRBV10-3 with TRBJ1-1; D ambiguous. The CDR3 consists of 12 residues. The V end lost 6 bases, the J end lost 8 bases, and 13 bases lay between the germline ends. Germline CDR1 reads ENHRY; CDR2 reads SYGVKD. CDR3 nucleotide sequence: TGTGCCATCAGCAAAGGTAGGGTGGAAGCTTTCTTT. Encoded protein: CAISKGRVEAFF.

This clone was observed once. This rearrangement joins TRBV7-2 to TRBJ1-1; D is possibly TRBD1 (6 bases). Germline V gene data show CDR1 as SGHTA and CDR2 as FQGNSA. Trimming cost V 0 bases and J 3 bases, with 11 bases left between them. The CDR3 totals 15 residues. This chain's CDR3 is CASSLAEGGYTEAFF. The DNA for the CDR3 is TGTGCCAGCAGCTTAGCCGAGGGGGGTTACACTGAAGCTTTCTTT.

This sequence joins TRBV18 and TRBJ1-3; TRBD1 matches 7 bases. There are 16 residues in the CDR3. Germline lookup yields CDR1 KGHSH and CDR2 LQKENI. V lost 4 bases to trimming and J lost 0 bases; unmatched junction nucleotides: 6. The CDR3 DNA is TGTGCCAGCTCACAAGGACAGGTGGACTCTGGAAACACCATATATTTT. Amino acid sequence: CASSQGQVDSGNTIYF.

V gene TRBV5-1 combines with J gene TRBJ1-6; D gene unclear. CDR3 length equals 13 residues. The germline V gene has CDR1 SGHRS and CDR2 YFSETQ. V lost 1 base and J lost 7, with 6 bases in between. CDR3 in DNA: TGCGCCAGCAGCTTGAGAGGGAATTCACCCCTCCACTTT. It specifies CASSLRGNSPLHF.

The chain recombines TRBV9 with TRBJ2-1; D possibly corresponds to TRBD2 (6 bases). Germline V lookup: CDR1 SGDLS, CDR2 YYNGEE. Trimming left V 0 bases short and J 2 bases short, with 9 bases between. The CDR3 contains 15 residues. CDR3 nucleotides: TGTGCCAGCAGCGTAGCGGTAGCGGCCTACAATGAGCAGTTCTTC. It specifies CASSVAVAAYNEQFF.

The rearrangement uses TRBV12-3 or TRBV12-4 and TRBJ1-2; TRBD1 matches 11 bases. V lost 10 bases, J lost 9 bases, and 10 bases stayed unmatched. There are 13 residues in the CDR3. The CDR3 here is CAIDGTGGRSYTF. The CDR3 nucleotides are TGTGCCATCGACGGGACAGGGGGGAGAAGCTACACCTTC.

V usage is TRBV7-2 and J usage is TRBJ1-3; no reliable D call. There are 15 residues in the CDR3. Germline V gives CDR1 SGHTA, CDR2 FQGNSA. V dropped 1 base and J dropped 4 bases, with 11 bases sitting between them. The DNA for the CDR3 is TGTGCCAGCAGCTTAGTACGGGAAGCAGGAAACACCATATATTTT. The encoded protein is CASSLVREAGNTIYF.

J is TRBJ1-5 and V is TRBV7-2; the D is unclear. This CDR3 region has 15 residues. CDR1 is SGHTA and CDR2 is FQGNSA in the germline V gene. V was cut by 0 bases and J by 3 bases, with 9 bases left in between. As DNA, the CDR3 is TGTGCCAGCAGCTTAGCGCGGCAGTTCAATCAGCCCCAGCATTTT. It yields the protein CASSLARQFNQPQHF.

V usage is TRBV7-3 and J usage is TRBJ2-7, with 7 bases identical to TRBD2. Germline assignment: CDR1 SGHTA and CDR2 FQGTGA. The ends lost 5 bases at V and 3 bases at J; junction bases unmatched: 16. The CDR3 has 17 residues. The CDR3 nucleotides are TGTGCCAGCAGCCTGGGGGGGACTGTAGGGCAGGGCTACGAGCAGTACTTC. Its translation: CASSLGGTVGQGYEQYF.